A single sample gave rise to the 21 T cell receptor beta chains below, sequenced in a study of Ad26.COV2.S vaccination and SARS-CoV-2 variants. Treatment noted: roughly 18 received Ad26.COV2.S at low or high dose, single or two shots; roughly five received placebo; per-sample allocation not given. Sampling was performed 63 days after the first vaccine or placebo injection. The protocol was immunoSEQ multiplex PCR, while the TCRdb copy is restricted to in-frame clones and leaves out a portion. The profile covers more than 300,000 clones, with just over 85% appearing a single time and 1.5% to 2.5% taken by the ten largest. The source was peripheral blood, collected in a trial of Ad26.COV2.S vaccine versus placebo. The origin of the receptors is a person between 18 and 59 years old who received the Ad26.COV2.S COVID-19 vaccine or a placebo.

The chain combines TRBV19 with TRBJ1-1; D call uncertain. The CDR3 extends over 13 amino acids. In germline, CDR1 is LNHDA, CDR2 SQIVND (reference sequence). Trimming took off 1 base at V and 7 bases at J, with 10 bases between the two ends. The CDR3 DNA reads TGTGCCAGTAGTATAGGAAGGACGGGTGAAGCTTTCTTT. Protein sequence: CASSIGRTGEAFF. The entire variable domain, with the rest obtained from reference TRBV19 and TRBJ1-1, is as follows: DGGITQSPKYLFRKEGQNVTLSCEQNLNHDAMYWYRQDPGQGLRLIYYSQIVNDFQKGDIAEGYSVSREKKESFPLTVTSAQKNPTAFYLCASSIGRTGEAFFGQGTRLTVV.

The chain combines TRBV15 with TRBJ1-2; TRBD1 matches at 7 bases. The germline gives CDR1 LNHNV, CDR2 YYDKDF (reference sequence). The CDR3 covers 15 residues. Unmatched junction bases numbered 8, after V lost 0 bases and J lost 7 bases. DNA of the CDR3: TGTGCCACCAGCAGAGAGAAGGGGGCGGTTAGTGGCTACACCTTC. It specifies CATSREKGAVSGYTF.

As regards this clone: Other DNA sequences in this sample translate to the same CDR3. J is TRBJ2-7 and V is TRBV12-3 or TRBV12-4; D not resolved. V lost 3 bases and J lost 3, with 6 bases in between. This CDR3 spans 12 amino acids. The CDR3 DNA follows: TGTGCCAGCAGTTTTGGCGACTACGAGCAGTACTTC. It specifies CASSFGDYEQYF.

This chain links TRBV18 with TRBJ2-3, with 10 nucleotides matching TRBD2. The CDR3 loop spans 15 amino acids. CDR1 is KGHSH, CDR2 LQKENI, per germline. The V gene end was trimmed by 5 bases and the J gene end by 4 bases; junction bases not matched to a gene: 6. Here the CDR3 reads CASSSSGGPADTQYF. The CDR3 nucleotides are TGTGCCAGCTCATCTAGCGGGGGACCCGCAGATACGCAGTATTTT. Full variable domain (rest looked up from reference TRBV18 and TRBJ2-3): NAGVMQNPRHLVRRRGQEARLRCSPMKGHSHVYWYRQLPEEGLKFMVYLQKENIIDESGMPKERFSAEFPKEGPSILRIQQVVRGDSAAYFCASSSSGGPADTQYFGPGTRLTVL.

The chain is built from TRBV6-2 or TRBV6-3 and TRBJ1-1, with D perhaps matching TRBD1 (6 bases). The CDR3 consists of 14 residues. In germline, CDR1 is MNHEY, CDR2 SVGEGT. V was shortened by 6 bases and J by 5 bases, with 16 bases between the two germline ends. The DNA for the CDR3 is TGTGCCAGCAGCCTTTCAGGGGAGTGGACTGAAGCTTTCTTT. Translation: CASSLSGEWTEAFF.

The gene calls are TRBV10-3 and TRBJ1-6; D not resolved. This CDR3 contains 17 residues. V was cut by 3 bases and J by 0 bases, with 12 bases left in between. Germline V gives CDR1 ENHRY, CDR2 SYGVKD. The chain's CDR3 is CAISEGLPSSYNSPLHF. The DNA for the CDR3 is TGTGCCATCAGTGAAGGCCTGCCGAGCTCCTATAATTCACCCCTCCACTTT.

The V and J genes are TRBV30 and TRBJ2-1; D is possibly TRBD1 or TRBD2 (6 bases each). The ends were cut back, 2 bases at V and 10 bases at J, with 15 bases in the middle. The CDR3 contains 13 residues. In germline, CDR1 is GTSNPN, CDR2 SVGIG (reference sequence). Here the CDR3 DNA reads TGTGCCTGGAGTCGTATGGGGGGCCTAGAGCAGTTCTTC. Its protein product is CAWSRMGGLEQFF.

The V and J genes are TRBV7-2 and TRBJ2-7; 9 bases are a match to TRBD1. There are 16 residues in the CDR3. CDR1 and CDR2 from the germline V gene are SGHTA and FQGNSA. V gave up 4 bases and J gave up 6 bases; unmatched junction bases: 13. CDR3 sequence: CASSYRRTGASSEQYF. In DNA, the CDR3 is TGTGCCAGCAGCTACCGCCGGACAGGGGCGTCTTCCGAGCAGTACTTC. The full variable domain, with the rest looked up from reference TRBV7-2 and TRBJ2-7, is GAGVSQSPSNKVTEKGKDVELRCDPISGHTALYWYRQSLGQGLEFLIYFQGNSAPDKSGLPSDRFSAERTGGSVSTLTIQRTQQEDSAVYLCASSYRRTGASSEQYFGPGTRLTVT.

This CDR3 is CASSSVVGVDGYTF. CDR3 nucleotide sequence: TGTGCCAGCAGCTCCGTTGTAGGGGTGGATGGCTACACCTTC. V gene TRBV7-8 combines with J gene TRBJ1-2; TRBD1 might be the D (5 bases). Germline CDR1 and CDR2: SGHVS and FQNEAQ. The CDR3 totals 14 residues. Between the trimmed V and J ends, which lost 4 bases and 6 bases, there was a span of 15 bases.

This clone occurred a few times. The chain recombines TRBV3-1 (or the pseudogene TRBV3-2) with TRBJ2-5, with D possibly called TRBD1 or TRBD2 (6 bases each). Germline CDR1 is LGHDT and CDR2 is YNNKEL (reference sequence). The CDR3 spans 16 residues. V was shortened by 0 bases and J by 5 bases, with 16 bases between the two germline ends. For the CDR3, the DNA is TGTGCCAGCAGCCAAGATGGGCCCGGAGGGGGGGAGACCCAGTACTTC. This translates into CASSQDGPGGGETQYF.

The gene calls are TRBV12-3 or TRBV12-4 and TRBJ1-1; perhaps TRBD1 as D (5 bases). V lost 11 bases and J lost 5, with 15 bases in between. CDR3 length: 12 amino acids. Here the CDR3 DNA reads TGTGCCGGCCGACAGAAAGGTACTGAAGCTTTCTTT. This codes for CAGRQKGTEAFF.

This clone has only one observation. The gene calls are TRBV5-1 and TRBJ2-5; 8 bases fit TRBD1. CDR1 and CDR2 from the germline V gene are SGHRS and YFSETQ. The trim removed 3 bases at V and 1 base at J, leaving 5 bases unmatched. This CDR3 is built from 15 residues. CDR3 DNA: TGCGCCAGCAGCTCCGGGACAGGAAGCCAAGAGACCCAGTACTTC. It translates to CASSSGTGSQETQYF.

The CDR3 sequence is CATNPRASGGLSYEQYF. In DNA form, the CDR3 reads TGTGCCACCAACCCGCGGGCTAGCGGGGGGCTCTCCTACGAGCAGTACTTC. V usage is TRBV6-2 or TRBV6-3 and J usage is TRBJ2-7, with 11 bases aligning to TRBD2. V dropped 10 bases and J dropped 0; count of bases not matched to a gene: 14. Germline V lookup: CDR1 MNHEY, CDR2 SVGEGT. The CDR3 sequence is 17 residues long.

CDR3: CASSLPGDVCTEAFF. CDR3 sequence (DNA): TGTGCCAGCAGCTTGCCCGGGGATGTTTGCACTGAAGCTTTCTTT. The rearrangement joins TRBV11-3 to TRBJ1-1; D not resolved. CDR1 SGHNT and CDR2 YENEEA come from the germline V gene. There are 15 residues in the CDR3. Trimming took 3 bases from V and 4 from J, leaving 15 bases between them. The whole variable domain, filled in from reference TRBV11-3 and TRBJ1-1, reads EAGVVQSPRYKIIEKKQPVAFWCNPISGHNTLYWYLQNLGQGPELLIRYENEEAVDDSQLPKDRFSAERLKGVDSTLKIQPAELGDSAVYLCASSLPGDVCTEAFFGQGTRLTVV.

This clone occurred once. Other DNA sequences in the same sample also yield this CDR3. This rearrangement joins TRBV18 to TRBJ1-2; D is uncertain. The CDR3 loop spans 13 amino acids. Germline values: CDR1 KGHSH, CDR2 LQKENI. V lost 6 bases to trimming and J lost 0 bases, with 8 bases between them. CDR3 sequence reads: CASSPGSNYGYTF. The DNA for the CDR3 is TGTGCCAGCTCCCCGGGGTCTAACTATGGCTACACCTTC.

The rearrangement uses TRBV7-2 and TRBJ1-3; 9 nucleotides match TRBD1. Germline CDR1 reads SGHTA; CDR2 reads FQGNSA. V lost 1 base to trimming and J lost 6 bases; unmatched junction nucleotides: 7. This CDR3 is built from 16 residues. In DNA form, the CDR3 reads TGTGCCAGCAGCTTAGGGGGACAGGGACTGGAAAACACCATATATTTT. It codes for CASSLGGQGLENTIYF.

CDR3 DNA: TGTGCCAGCAGCCTAGGGACTTTGAAATACAATGAGCAGTTCTTC. Protein product: CASSLGTLKYNEQFF. The chain employs TRBV6-5 and TRBJ2-1; tentatively, D is TRBD2 (6 bases). Trimming left V 6 bases short and J 4 bases short, with 16 bases between. The V gene's germline CDR1 is MNHEY and CDR2 SVGAGI. The CDR3 covers 15 residues.

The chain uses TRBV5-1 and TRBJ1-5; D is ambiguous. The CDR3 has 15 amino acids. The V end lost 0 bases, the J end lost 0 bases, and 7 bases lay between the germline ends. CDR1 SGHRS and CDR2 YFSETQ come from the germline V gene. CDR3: CASSLDGDSNQPQHF. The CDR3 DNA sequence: TGCGCCAGCAGCTTGGATGGGGATAGCAATCAGCCCCAGCATTTT.

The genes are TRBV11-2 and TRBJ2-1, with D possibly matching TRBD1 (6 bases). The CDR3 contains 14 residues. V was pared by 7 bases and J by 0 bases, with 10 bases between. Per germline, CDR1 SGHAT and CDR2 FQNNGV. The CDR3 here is CASILTGSYNEQFF. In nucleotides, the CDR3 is TGTGCCAGCATCCTGACAGGCTCCTACAATGAGCAGTTCTTC.

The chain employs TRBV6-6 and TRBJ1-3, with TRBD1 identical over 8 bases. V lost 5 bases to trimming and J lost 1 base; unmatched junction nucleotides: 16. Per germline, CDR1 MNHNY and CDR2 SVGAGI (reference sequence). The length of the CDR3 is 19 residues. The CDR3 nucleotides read TGTGCCAGCAGTCCGACTGTGGGACAGGCTTCAAAATCTGGAAACACCATATATTTT. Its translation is CASSPTVGQASKSGNTIYF.

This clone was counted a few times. This CDR3 is CASRTSLNTEAFF. For the CDR3, the DNA is TGTGCCAGCAGGACAAGCCTCAACACTGAAGCTTTCTTT. This rearrangement joins TRBV2 to TRBJ1-1; D is undetermined. V shed 6 bases and J shed 2 bases, with 10 bases lying between them. The CDR3 is 13 residues long. In germline, CDR1 is SNHLY, CDR2 FYNNEI.